The entry that follows covers one T cell receptor beta chain sequence. In its sample, this clonotype was seen many times. Its antigen has not been determined. The sample holds no much larger clone one base away, and base qualities are not on file. A patient counted as having stable Graves' hyperthyroidism if no progression to ophthalmopathy occurred over 18 months of follow-up. The hyperthyroidism patients were between 18 and 65 years old and newly diagnosed, with a disease duration of less than 2 months. Patients with uncontrolled infections, other autoimmune diseases, pregnancy or lactation were excluded. Diagnoses were established on the basis of clinical symptoms, serum thyroxine and TRAb, thyroid ultrasound, and orbital computed tomography. PBMCs were separated from under 12 ml of fresh peripheral blood using Ficoll-Paque density gradient centrifugation. Total RNA was extracted with Trizol reagent, and quality was checked on an Agilent 2100 Bioanalyzer.

These data originate in a study of T cells in Graves' hyperthyroidism and ophthalmopathy (dated by TCRdb to between 2018 and 2021). Some background on the complete study: Peripheral blood was sampled at the time of initial diagnosis, prior to any treatment. After sampling, hyperthyroidism patients received methimazole starting at 30 mg daily, and ophthalmopathy patients received high-dose intravenous methylprednisolone. For training and testing, the 80 to 100 patients in the discovery cohort were randomly divided in a 7:3 ratio. TCR V-J signatures able to tell the groups apart were searched for in a discovery cohort of 90 to 100 patients, of whom roughly 42 had Graves' ophthalmopathy and roughly 59 had stable Graves' hyperthyroidism. Prospective prediction of ophthalmopathy was tested in an independent validation cohort of some 20 hyperthyroidism patients and 15 to 17 patients who later progressed to ophthalmopathy. The paper reports TCR Vbeta CDR3 sequencing of some 140 peripheral blood samples: under 45 ophthalmopathy, fewer than 80 hyperthyroidism and 17 progressor patients. Thyroid tissue and blood T-cell repertoires from six Graves' hyperthyroidism patients were also compared in the study. Beyond this particular receptor, the publication reports: No statistical method was used to set the sample size in advance, and investigators knew the group allocation. In validation, the model predicted progression to ophthalmopathy with 55% to 71% sensitivity and roughly 75% specificity, a median of 6.5 months before onset. Most expanded thyroid clonotypes (frequency above 0.001) were also detected in blood, a finding suggesting that blood repertoires may reflect thyroid immune responses. A model built on a 13 V-J signature distinguished ophthalmopathy from stable hyperthyroidism, reaching over 85% sensitivity and around 81% specificity in cross-validation and 80%/75% in testing.

Taken from cysteine to phenylalanine, the CDR3 has 14 residues. The sequence is cut down to CDR3 DNA, 42 bases in frame from base 1. Trimming removed 5 bases from V and 0 bases from J, leaving 10 bases between the germline ends. The TCR beta CDR3 regions were amplified from the RNA transcripts. The TCR CDR3 was subjected to a first round of RT-PCR using the HTBI primer set and the Qiagen OneStep RT-PCR kit. A second multiplex PCR round built the libraries, followed by size selection and purification. The libraries were sequenced on an Illumina HiSeq2000 using paired-end 100 bp reads. The source study handled its data this way. SOAPnuke was used to process the raw data, with reads discarded if the reads contained adapters or uncalled bases, had a mean Phred below 15, or lacked an exact constant-primer or identifier match. High-quality paired reads were merged with COPE v1.2.5, and unique nucleotide sequences were defined as clonotypes. MiTCR v1.1 was used to align clonotypes to the IMGT TRBV, TRBD and TRBJ reference segments. The analysis was restricted to V-J combinations with a frequency above 0.0001, which together covered 99% to 99.2% of the repertoires. A TCS score was defined as the ratio between F50 (clonal expansion) and ExV (chaos), using BLOSUM62-based TCRdist between CDR3 peptides within each V-J. Welch's t-statistics and random forest reduced around 520 V-J features to roughly 13, which were used in a naive Bayes classifier (R e1071). TCRdb passed the public sequencing reads through fastp at Q25 and MiXCR, retaining productive beta sequences. All rows with the same CDR3 protein become a single entry with the most common DNA and genes. V and J calls and clone size were set by TCRdb, not the authors. The sample table lists about 520,000 distinct CDR3 sequences, 20% of them with a count of one. The ten largest account for about 25% of the sample.

The sequence came from a man aged 18 to 30 with Graves' hyperthyroidism. The sample taken for sequencing was blood. Rearrangement joined TRBV12-3 or TRBV12-4 to TRBJ1-1, with the D gene not clear enough to name. At the DNA level, the sequence is TGTGCCAGCAGTCCCCAGGAAATGAACACTGAAGCTTTCTTT. Translated, it gives CASSPQEMNTEAFF.